These T cell receptor beta chains were read from a single sample in a study of T cell repertoires in aging, cancer and after chemotherapy. Via MiXCR, TCRdb re-called the multiplex PCR reads, giving one row per CDR3 protein. Altogether 7,300 or so distinct CDR3 sequences are present, 35% to 50% being singletons, with the ten largest covering about 16%. The sequencing sample was made of blood. The receptors come from a human donor in good health. CDR3s include the opening cysteine and the closing phenylalanine or tryptophan. D genes are given only for firm matches. Expanded clones get a size class; other rows say once, few or many, or leave the size out.

v_call: TRBV15; j_call: TRBJ2-5; clone_size: few; d_call: -; cdr3_nt: TGTGCCACCAGCAGAGGTAGCCTTATCCAAGAGACCCAGTACTTC; cdr3_aa: CATSRGSLIQETQYF
v_call: TRBV4-2; j_call: TRBJ2-3; clone_size: -; d_call: TRBD2; cdr3_nt: TGTGCCAGCAGCCAAGTGCTAGCGGGGGGAGGTGATACGCAGTATTTT; cdr3_aa: CASSQVLAGGGDTQYF
v_call: TRBV6-1; j_call: TRBJ2-6; clone_size: few; d_call: -; cdr3_nt: TGTGCCAGCAGTGAACTAACCTCTGGGGCCAACGTCCTGACTTTC; cdr3_aa: CASSELTSGANVLTF
v_call: TRBV6-5; j_call: TRBJ1-5; clone_size: -; d_call: TRBD1; cdr3_nt: TGTGCCAGCAGTTACCAGGGGGCTCAGCCCCAGCATTTT; cdr3_aa: CASSYQGAQPQHF
v_call: TRBV10-2; j_call: TRBJ2-7; clone_size: -; d_call: -; cdr3_nt: TGCGCCAGCAGTGTATGGGGTAACGAGCAGTACTTC; cdr3_aa: CASSVWGNEQYF
v_call: TRBV7-6; j_call: TRBJ1-5; clone_size: once; d_call: -; cdr3_nt: TGTGCCAGCAGCTTAGGCCCAGGGGAGGAGCCCCAGCATTTT; cdr3_aa: CASSLGPGEEPQHF
v_call: TRBV19; j_call: TRBJ1-2; clone_size: -; d_call: -; cdr3_nt: TGTGCCAGTAGTCTCTCGGGGCAGTGGCAGGGCTACACCTTC; cdr3_aa: CASSLSGQWQGYTF
v_call: TRBV27; j_call: TRBJ1-1; clone_size: -; d_call: -; cdr3_nt: TGTGCCAGCAGTTTAGGTAGTAGGGGGGGAGGCACTGAAGCTTTCTTT; cdr3_aa: CASSLGSRGGGTEAFF
v_call: TRBV29-1; j_call: TRBJ1-1; clone_size: few; d_call: -; cdr3_nt: TGCAGCGTCAAGGGTGGGATCACTGAAGCTTTCTTT; cdr3_aa: CSVKGGITEAFF
v_call: TRBV19; j_call: TRBJ2-7; clone_size: few; d_call: TRBD2; cdr3_nt: TGTGCCAGCCGACTAGCGGGGGCCTACGAGCAGTACTTC; cdr3_aa: CASRLAGAYEQYF
v_call: TRBV12-3/TRBV12-4; j_call: TRBJ1-5; clone_size: few; d_call: TRBD1; cdr3_nt: TGTGCCAGGGACGGAAAAGGACAGGGGGAAGGTCAGCCCCAGCATTTT; cdr3_aa: CARDGKGQGEGQPQHF
v_call: TRBV7-9; j_call: TRBJ2-7; clone_size: few; d_call: -; cdr3_nt: TGTGCCAGCAGCGCGCAGGGTTTCGGGGCTACCAACGAGCAGTACTTC; cdr3_aa: CASSAQGFGATNEQYF
v_call: TRBV6-6; j_call: TRBJ2-2; clone_size: -; d_call: -; cdr3_nt: TGTGCCAGCAGGGCCGCACATGAAACCGGGGAGCTGTTTTTT; cdr3_aa: CASRAAHETGELFF
v_call: TRBV7-6; j_call: TRBJ1-1; clone_size: few; d_call: -; cdr3_nt: TGTGCCAGCAGCTTAGAGGCAGCGGAGCTGAACACTGAAGCTTTCTTT; cdr3_aa: CASSLEAAELNTEAFF
v_call: TRBV6-1; j_call: TRBJ2-7; clone_size: few; d_call: -; cdr3_nt: TGTGCCAGCAGTGGAGAGATCTACGAGCAGTACTTC; cdr3_aa: CASSGEIYEQYF
v_call: TRBV10-1; j_call: TRBJ2-3; clone_size: few; d_call: -; cdr3_nt: TGCGCCAGCAGTGAGAGGGTATCCTCGGGCACAGATACGCAGTATTTT; cdr3_aa: CASSERVSSGTDTQYF
v_call: TRBV20-1; j_call: TRBJ2-1; clone_size: -; d_call: -; cdr3_nt: TGCAGTGCTAGAGAGCAAGGAAGCTCCTACAATGAGCAGTTCTTC; cdr3_aa: CSAREQGSSYNEQFF